The clone carrying this TCR beta chain was seen ten or more times. What it recognizes is unknown. The data are from a study of HIV-infected patients and healthy controls. cDNA was made from 500 ng RNA using alpha and beta constant primers. Using multiplexing indices, alpha and beta chain libraries were generated apart by chain-specific third strand synthesis. TCRdb re-analysed the 5' RACE reads in MiXCR, keeping a single row per CDR3 protein. The table has tens of thousands of distinct CDR3 sequences, under 9.5% seen once. Study-wide points: Donor HLA types were not determined in the study.

The repertoire came from unfractionated whole blood and reflected all unsorted peripheral T cells. The CDR3 has 16 amino acids. Trimming removed 5 bases at V and 5 bases at J, with 21 bases between. CDR1 SEHNR and CDR2 FQNEAQ come from the germline V gene (reference sequence). The clonotype comes from an adult in good health. Sequencing was done on a sample of blood. The chain is built from TRBV7-9 and TRBJ1-1; a possible D gene is TRBD1 (5 bases). This CDR3 reads CASSTNQQEVATEAFF. The CDR3 nucleotides read TGTGCCAGCAGCACAAACCAACAGGAAGTGGCGACTGAAGCTTTCTTT.